The subject of this entry is one T cell receptor beta chain. What it binds is unknown. The data originate from a study of CD8 T cells in Susac syndrome. Findings of the study overall: In total CD8+ repertoires, over 15 Susac-specific public clones were found, and in CD8+ TEMRA repertoires, roughly 5 were found.

RNA, at about 0.45 to 1 ug, was reverse transcribed with random hexamers. MiXCR, run by TCRdb on the immunoSEQ multiplex PCR reads, gives a single entry per CDR3 protein. The sample contains some 140,000 distinct CDR3 sequences, just under 95% of which appear only once. The authors sequenced TCR beta from blood CD8+ and CD4+ T cells. As judged by recently defined diagnostic criteria, patients with Susac syndrome had definite or probable disease. This sequence was found in a human donor with Susac syndrome. Material for sequencing was CD8+ T cells from PBMCs.

The CDR3 region is CASSISSGETYEQYF. The CDR3 DNA follows: TGTGCCAGCAGTATATCTAGCGGGGAGACCTACGAGCAGTACTTC. V gene TRBV6-5 combines with J gene TRBJ2-7; 9 positions agree with TRBD2. Germline V gives CDR1 MNHEY, CDR2 SVGAGI. The CDR3 runs to 15 residues. The V gene end was trimmed by 5 bases and the J gene end by 2 bases; junction bases not matched to a gene: 7.